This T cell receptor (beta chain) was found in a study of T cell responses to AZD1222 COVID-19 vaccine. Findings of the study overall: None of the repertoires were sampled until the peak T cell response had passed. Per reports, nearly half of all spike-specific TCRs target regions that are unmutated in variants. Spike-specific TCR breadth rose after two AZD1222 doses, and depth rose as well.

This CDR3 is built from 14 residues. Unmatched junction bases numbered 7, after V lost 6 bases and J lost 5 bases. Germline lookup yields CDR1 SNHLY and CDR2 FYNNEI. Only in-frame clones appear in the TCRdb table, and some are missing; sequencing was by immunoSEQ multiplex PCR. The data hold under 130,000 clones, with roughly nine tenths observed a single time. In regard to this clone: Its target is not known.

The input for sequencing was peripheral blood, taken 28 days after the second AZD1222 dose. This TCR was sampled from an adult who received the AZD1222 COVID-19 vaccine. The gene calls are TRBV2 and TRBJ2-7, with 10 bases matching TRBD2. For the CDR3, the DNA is TGTGCCAGCAGGGATAGCGGGAGGTTACACGAGCAGTACTTC. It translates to CASRDSGRLHEQYF.